These 5 T cell receptor beta chains were all obtained from the same sample, sequenced in a study of T cells in Graves' hyperthyroidism and ophthalmopathy. RNA transcripts were the template for amplifying TCR beta CDR3 regions. The HTBI primer set was used in a first-round RT-PCR of the TCR CDR3. TCRdb redid the calling of the multiplex PCR reads with MiXCR, one entry per CDR3 protein. The top ten clones hold approximately 50% of a sample with hundreds of thousands of distinct CDR3 sequences, 15% to 20% of them seen once. What was sequenced was blood. Receptors were obtained from a man aged 35 to 55 with Graves' ophthalmopathy.

This chain connects TRBV2 to TRBJ1-2; no clear D gene. Germline V gene lookup returns CDR1 SNHLY and CDR2 FYNNEI. The CDR3 loop spans 12 amino acids. The V end lost 7 bases, the J end lost 1 base, and 7 bases lay between the germline ends. In DNA form, the CDR3 reads TGTGCCAGCACCCCCAGTAACTATGGCTACACCTTC. It is translated as CASTPSNYGYTF.

This clonotype was picked up many times. CDR3 amino acids: CAWIGGVGYTF. CDR3 nucleotides: TGTGCCTGGATTGGGGGAGTCGGCTACACCTTC. The J gene is TRBJ1-2, the V gene TRBV30; D is possibly TRBD1 (5 bases). The CDR3 runs 11 residues. From germline, CDR1 is GTSNPN and CDR2 SVGIG (reference sequence). V was clipped by 4 bases and J by 8 bases, with 11 bases between them.

The sample holds one count of this clonotype. This may arise from a read error, as a much more abundant clone is one base away. The chain recombines TRBV20-1 with TRBJ2-1, with 7 bases matching TRBD2. Germline CDR1 and CDR2: DFQATT and SNEGSKA (reference sequence). CDR3 length equals 13 residues. The junction had 2 bases not matched to a gene; V was cut back by 2 bases and J by 4 bases. The CDR3 DNA reads as TGCAGTGCTAGACTAGCGGCTTACAATGAGCAGTTCTTC. This sequence encodes CSARLAAYNEQFF.

With respect to this clonotype: Mismatch with germline at one junction end may stem from a read error. The chain employs TRBV5-1 and TRBJ1-1; maybe TRBD1 (5 bases). Germline V CDR1 and CDR2: SGHRS, YFSETQ. This CDR3 has 18 amino acids. CDR3 in amino acids: CAGSPSPNKGRGDTEAFF. CDR3 DNA: TGCGCCGGCAGCCCGTCGCCTAACAAGGGACGGGGGGACACTGAAGCTTTCTTT. The full variable domain, with the rest looked up from reference TRBV5-1 and TRBJ1-1, is KAGVTQTPRYLIKTRGQQVTLSCSPISGHRSVSWYQQTPGQGLQFLFEYFSETQRNKGNFPGRFSGRQFSNSRSEMNVSTLELGDSALYLCAGSPSPNKGRGDTEAFFGQGTRLTVV.

In its sample, this clonotype was seen many times. The chain recombines TRBV2 with TRBJ2-7; 9 bases line up with TRBD1. Unmatched junction bases numbered 6, after V lost 7 bases and J lost 2 bases. The CDR3 is made up of 14 amino acids. Per the germline V gene, CDR1 is SNHLY and CDR2 is FYNNEI. The CDR3 region has the DNA TGTGCCAGCACCTTCGGACAGGGGACCTACGAGCAGTACTTC. Encoded protein: CASTFGQGTYEQYF.